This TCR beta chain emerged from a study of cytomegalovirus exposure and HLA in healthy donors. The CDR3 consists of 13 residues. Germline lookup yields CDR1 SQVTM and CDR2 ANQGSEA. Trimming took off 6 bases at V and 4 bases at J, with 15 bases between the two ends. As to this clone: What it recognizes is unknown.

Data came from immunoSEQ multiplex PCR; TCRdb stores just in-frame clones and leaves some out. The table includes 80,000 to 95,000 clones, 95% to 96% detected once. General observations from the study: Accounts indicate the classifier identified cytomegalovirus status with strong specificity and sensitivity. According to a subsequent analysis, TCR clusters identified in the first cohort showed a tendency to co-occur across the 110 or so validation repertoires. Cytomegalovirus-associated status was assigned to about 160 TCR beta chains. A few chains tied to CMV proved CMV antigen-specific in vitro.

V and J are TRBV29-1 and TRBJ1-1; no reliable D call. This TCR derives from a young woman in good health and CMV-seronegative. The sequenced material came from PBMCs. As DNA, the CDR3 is TGCAGCGTCCCCCCTACCCGGGGCACTGAAGCTTTCTTT. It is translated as CSVPPTRGTEAFF.